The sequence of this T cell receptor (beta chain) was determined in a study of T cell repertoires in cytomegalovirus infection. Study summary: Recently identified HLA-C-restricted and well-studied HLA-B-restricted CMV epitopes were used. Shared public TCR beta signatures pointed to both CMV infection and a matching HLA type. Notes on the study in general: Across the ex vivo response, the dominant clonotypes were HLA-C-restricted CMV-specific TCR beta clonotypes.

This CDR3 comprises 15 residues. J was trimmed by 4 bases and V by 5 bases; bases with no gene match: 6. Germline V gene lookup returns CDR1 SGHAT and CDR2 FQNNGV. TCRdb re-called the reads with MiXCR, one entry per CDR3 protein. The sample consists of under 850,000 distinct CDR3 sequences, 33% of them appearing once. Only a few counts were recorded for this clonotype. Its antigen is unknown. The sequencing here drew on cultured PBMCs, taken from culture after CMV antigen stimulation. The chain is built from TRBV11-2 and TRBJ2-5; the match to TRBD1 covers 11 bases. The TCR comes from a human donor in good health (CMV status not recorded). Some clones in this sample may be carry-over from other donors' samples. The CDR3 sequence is CASSRRGTGGETQYF. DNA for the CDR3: TGTGCCAGCAGCCGACGAGGGACAGGGGGAGAGACCCAGTACTTC. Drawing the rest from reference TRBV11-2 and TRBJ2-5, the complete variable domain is EAGVAQSPRYKIIEKRQSVAFWCNPISGHATLYWYQQILGQGPKLLIQFQNNGVVDDSQLPKDRFSAERLKGVDSTLKIQPAKLEDSAVYLCASSRRGTGGETQYFGPGTRLLVL.